The clone carrying this TCR beta chain was counted many times. Amplified TCR beta CDR3 regions came from RNA transcripts. The HTBI set primed first-round TCR CDR3 RT-PCR. Each CDR3 protein gets one entry after TCRdb re-called the multiplex PCR reads with MiXCR. The data contain 200,000 to 250,000 distinct CDR3 sequences, approximately 23% of them singletons. This sample was taken from a study of T cells in Graves' hyperthyroidism and ophthalmopathy. After removal of 2 bases from V and 4 bases from J, the junction contained 15 bases not matched to a gene. CDR3 size: 19 residues. Germline CDR1 is SGHDN and CDR2 is FVKESK.

This sequence was found in a woman in her forties with Graves' ophthalmopathy. The rearrangement uses TRBV14 and TRBJ2-5; 11 bases agree with TRBD2. What was sequenced was blood. The CDR3 DNA is TGTGCCAGCAGCCAACTTCTCACTAGCGGGAGACCCCTCGGAGAGACCCAGTACTTC. This encodes CASSQLLTSGRPLGETQYF. Full variable domain (rest looked up from reference TRBV14 and TRBJ2-5): EAGVTQFPSHSVIEKGQTVTLRCDPISGHDNLYWYRRVMGKEIKFLLHFVKESKQDESGMPNNRFLAERTGGTYSTLKVQPAELEDSGVYFCASSQLLTSGRPLGETQYFGPGTRLLVL.